The 27 T cell receptor beta chains reported below all come from one sample, sequenced in a study of blood T cell repertoires in COVID-19. Here immunoSEQ multiplex PCR was the method, and the copy in TCRdb shows in-frame clones only, minus some. The sample contains tens of thousands of clones, roughly four fifths of which appear only once. Sequenced sample: peripheral blood. The receptors were sampled from a man aged 50 to 59 with active or convalescent COVID-19.

The chain employs TRBV27 and TRBJ1-1, with D tentatively TRBD1 (6 bases). This CDR3 is built from 16 residues. Germline values: CDR1 MNHEY, CDR2 SMNVEV (reference sequence). Trimming left V 3 bases short and J 4 bases short, with 18 bases between. CDR3 sequence reads: CASSFLGRDTSTEAFF. The DNA for the CDR3 is TGTGCCAGCAGTTTTCTAGGACGGGACACAAGCACTGAAGCTTTCTTT.

V and J are TRBV2 and TRBJ2-2; TRBD2 is a possible D gene (5 bases). The CDR3 totals 14 residues. Deletions cut 6 bases from V and 5 bases from J, with 13 bases between. CDR1 SNHLY and CDR2 FYNNEI come from the germline V gene. The CDR3 nucleotides are TGTGCCAGCAGCGGTCCTACGGGGACCGGGGAGCTGTTTTTT. Encoded protein: CASSGPTGTGELFF.

The J gene is TRBJ2-7, the V gene TRBV28; D uncertain. This CDR3 has 15 amino acids. CDR1 and CDR2 (germline): MDHEN, SYDVKM. Trimming took 1 base from V and 5 from J, leaving 15 bases between them. In DNA form, the CDR3 reads TGTGCCAGCAGTTTATATCGGCCCAACCGGGACGAGCAGTACTTC. This gives the protein CASSLYRPNRDEQYF.

This clone showed up just once. This sequence joins TRBV5-1 and TRBJ2-3; 8 bases are a match to TRBD1. After removal of 4 bases from V and 2 bases from J, the junction contained 6 bases not matched to a gene. The CDR3 runs to 15 residues. Looked up from germline, CDR1 is SGHRS and CDR2 is YFSETQ. In nucleotides, the CDR3 is TGCGCCAGCAGCCCGGGACAGGAGTACACAGATACGCAGTATTTT. Protein sequence: CASSPGQEYTDTQYF.

This sequence joins TRBV4-1 and TRBJ2-4; 7 bases align to TRBD2. CDR3 length: 15 amino acids. The V and J ends lost 0 bases and 2 bases, in that order; junction bases with no gene match: 1. CDR1 and CDR2 (germline): MGHRA, YSYEKL. CDR3 sequence reads: CASSQERGTKNIQYF. In nucleotides, the CDR3 is TGCGCCAGCAGCCAAGAGCGGGGGACCAAAAACATTCAGTACTTC.

This chain uses TRBV7-9 with TRBJ2-7; the D gene is possibly TRBD1 (6 bases). The CDR3 has 13 residues. The germline CDR1 and CDR2 sequences are SEHNR and FQNEAQ (reference sequence). Between the trimmed V and J ends, which lost 6 bases and 0 bases, there was a span of 9 bases. This CDR3 is CASREDSSYEQYF. In nucleotides, the CDR3 is TGTGCCAGCAGAGAGGACAGCTCCTACGAGCAGTACTTC.

The V call is TRBV5-1, the J call TRBJ1-6, with 9 bases matching TRBD1. CDR1 is SGHRS and CDR2 is YFSETQ in the germline V gene. CDR3 length: 15 residues. V was clipped by 4 bases and J by 9 bases; unmatched bases: 8. The CDR3 DNA is TGCGCCAGCAGCGAGGGGACAGGGCCGGTTTCACCCCTCCACTTT. The encoded protein is CASSEGTGPVSPLHF.

The chain employs TRBV7-2 and TRBJ1-6; a possible D gene is TRBD1 (5 bases). The CDR3 spans 15 residues. The ends were cut back, 5 bases at V and 6 bases at J, with 14 bases in the middle. Germline V lookup: CDR1 SGHTA, CDR2 FQGNSA. The CDR3 spells CASSAGITGNSPLHF. The CDR3 DNA reads TGTGCCAGCAGCGCAGGGATTACGGGTAATTCACCCCTCCACTTT.

The CDR3 region has the DNA TGCGCCAGCAGCCAAGACAGTTCTGGCTACACCTTC. As protein: CASSQDSSGYTF. V is TRBV4-1 and J is TRBJ1-2; D is uncertain. This CDR3 is built from 12 residues. Germline-derived CDR1 and CDR2 are MGHRA and YSYEKL. V lost 0 bases, J lost 7 bases, and 6 bases lay in between.

V usage is TRBV2 and J usage is TRBJ1-2; 9 nucleotides align to TRBD1. CDR1 and CDR2 from the germline V gene are SNHLY and FYNNEI. This CDR3 is 17 amino acids long. The ends lost 7 bases at V and 1 base at J; junction bases unmatched: 13. CDR3 residues: CASTEGYRGQINYGYTF. The CDR3 nucleotides are TGTGCCAGCACCGAGGGATACAGGGGGCAAATTAACTATGGCTACACCTTC.

The chain couples TRBV2 to TRBJ1-5, with TRBD1 matching over 11 bases. This CDR3 spans 17 amino acids. V was clipped by 6 bases and J by 7 bases; unmatched bases: 14. The germline V gene has CDR1 SNHLY and CDR2 FYNNEI. In DNA, the CDR3 is TGTGCCAGCAGCGCCGGGACAGGGGGGGTCTTCGGCCAGCCCCAGCATTTT. Amino acid sequence: CASSAGTGGVFGQPQHF.

V and J are TRBV5-6 and TRBJ1-1, with a possible D match to TRBD1 (5 bases). Trimming shortened V by 2 bases and J by 5 bases, and 10 bases separated the two germline ends. CDR1 SGHDT and CDR2 YYEEEE come from the germline V gene. The CDR3 length is 13 residues. The DNA of the CDR3 is TGTGCCAGCAGCTTCGGGGGAAGAACTGAAGCTTTCTTT. Protein sequence: CASSFGGRTEAFF.

The table lists this clone with a count of one. The chain links TRBV6-2 or TRBV6-3 to TRBJ2-3; D might be TRBD1 (5 bases). V shed 4 bases and J shed 1 base, with 6 bases lying between them. From germline, CDR1 is MNHEY and CDR2 SVGEGT. The CDR3 spans 13 residues. The DNA for the CDR3 is TGTGCCAGCAGTTTAGGGGGCACAGATACGCAGTATTTT. As protein: CASSLGGTDTQYF.

The V gene is TRBV7-7, the J gene TRBJ2-3; TRBD2 aligns across 8 bases. This CDR3 region has 15 residues. Germline V gene lookup returns CDR1 SSHAT and CDR2 FNYEAQ (reference sequence). Unmatched junction bases numbered 10, after V lost 5 bases and J lost 6 bases. In nucleotides, the CDR3 is TGTGCCAGCAGCCCTCGGGCGGGGGGTCGCGATACGCAGTATTTT. This encodes CASSPRAGGRDTQYF.

The rearrangement uses TRBV5-1 and TRBJ2-2; the D gene is possibly TRBD1 (6 bases). The CDR3 has 15 residues. Trimming left V 0 bases short and J 5 bases short, with 11 bases between. CDR1 SGHRS and CDR2 YFSETQ come from the germline V gene. CDR3 sequence (DNA): TGCGCCAGCAGCTTGGCCACAGGGCAAACCGGGGAGCTGTTTTTT. Amino acid sequence: CASSLATGQTGELFF.

The chain joins TRBV3-1 (or the pseudogene TRBV3-2) to TRBJ2-2; perhaps TRBD2 as D (6 bases). The CDR3 sequence is 17 residues long. The V end was cut by 2 bases, the J end by 2 bases, with 15 bases between. The germline V gene has CDR1 LGHDT and CDR2 YNNKEL (reference sequence). The CDR3 region is CASSQHGTGVNTGELFF. The CDR3 nucleotides read TGTGCCAGCAGCCAACATGGAACGGGGGTTAACACCGGGGAGCTGTTTTTT.

This clone was observed once. The V and J genes are TRBV18 and TRBJ1-5; no clear D gene. Germline CDR1 reads KGHSH; CDR2 reads LQKENI. Deletions cut 2 bases from V and 6 bases from J, with 8 bases between. This CDR3 region has 13 residues. For the CDR3, the DNA is TGTGCCAGCTCACCAGAGTGGAGTCAGCCCCAGCATTTT. This translates into CASSPEWSQPQHF.

J is TRBJ1-5 and V is TRBV5-6; 7 positions agree with TRBD1. This CDR3 has 16 amino acids. The V segment lost 4 bases and the J segment 0 bases; nucleotides outside the gene matches: 7. CDR1 is SGHDT, CDR2 YYEEEE, per germline. Here the CDR3 DNA reads TGTGCCAGCAGCACCGGACAGGTCAATAGCAATCAGCCCCAGCATTTT. The encoded protein is CASSTGQVNSNQPQHF.

This sequence joins TRBV28 and TRBJ1-4; D not certain. This CDR3 has 14 residues. V was cut by 4 bases and J by 0 bases, with 6 bases left in between. CDR1 and CDR2 from the germline V gene are MDHEN and SYDVKM. The CDR3 DNA reads as TGTGCCAGCAGTTCGACAACAACTAATGAAAAACTGTTTTTT. It codes for CASSSTTTNEKLFF.

This sequence joins TRBV7-9 and TRBJ2-7; 8 nucleotides agree with TRBD1. This CDR3 is built from 14 residues. CDR1 and CDR2 from the germline V gene are SEHNR and FQNEAQ (reference sequence). V dropped 2 bases and J dropped 2; count of bases not matched to a gene: 2. This CDR3 is CASSLQGAPYEQYF. CDR3 DNA: TGTGCCAGCAGCTTACAGGGGGCCCCCTACGAGCAGTACTTC.

The chain joins TRBV10-3 to TRBJ2-5, with 7 bases fitting TRBD2. The V gene's germline CDR1 is ENHRY and CDR2 SYGVKD. The junction had 7 bases not matched to a gene; V was cut back by 4 bases and J by 2 bases. The CDR3 length is 15 residues. DNA of the CDR3: TGTGCCATCAGTGTTGGCGGGGGACGACAAGAGACCCAGTACTTC. Translating gives CAISVGGGRQETQYF.

This clone turned up a few times. The V call is TRBV10-3, the J call TRBJ1-6; 8 positions agree with TRBD1. This CDR3 spans 16 amino acids. Germline V gene data show CDR1 as ENHRY and CDR2 as SYGVKD. Unmatched junction bases numbered 8, after V lost 0 bases and J lost 10 bases. The CDR3, as DNA: TGTGCCATCAGTGAGTCCCTGGACAGGGTAGGGTCACCCCTCCACTTT. Translating gives CAISESLDRVGSPLHF.

This clone was observed a handful of times. The chain links TRBV5-1 to TRBJ1-6; 11 bases are a match to TRBD1. The CDR3 has 14 residues. J lost 9 bases, V lost 7 bases, and 6 bases had no gene match. Germline CDR1 is SGHRS and CDR2 is YFSETQ. The CDR3 loop is CASGQGALGSPLHF. CDR3 coding DNA: TGCGCCAGCGGACAGGGGGCCTTAGGTTCACCCCTCCACTTT.

The chain carries TRBV6-5 and TRBJ1-1, with 10 bases that match TRBD1. CDR1 MNHEY and CDR2 SVGAGI come from the germline V gene. V gave up 6 bases and J gave up 4 bases; unmatched junction bases: 5. The CDR3 is made up of 14 amino acids. For the CDR3, the DNA is TGTGCCAGCAGGGGACAGGGGTGGGCCACTGAAGCTTTCTTT. Its protein product is CASRGQGWATEAFF.

This clone was recorded many times. The chain links TRBV20-1 to TRBJ2-7; D may be TRBD1 (5 bases). V lost 1 base and J lost 6, with 7 bases in between. Germline values: CDR1 DFQATT, CDR2 SNEGSKA (reference sequence). CDR3 length: 11 residues. DNA of the CDR3: TGCAGTGCTAGAGCAGGGTTCGAGCAGTACTTC. Residues: CSARAGFEQYF.

This chain connects TRBV6-2 or TRBV6-3 to TRBJ1-2; tentatively, D is TRBD1 (5 bases). Per the germline V gene, CDR1 is MNHEY and CDR2 is SVGEGT. This CDR3 region has 13 residues. Trimming took 2 bases from V and 8 from J, leaving 12 bases between them. Here the CDR3 reads CASSYPDGGGYTF. For the CDR3, the DNA is TGTGCCAGCAGTTACCCCGACGGGGGGGGCTACACCTTC.

The V and J genes are TRBV19 and TRBJ2-1; 7 nucleotides line up with TRBD1. This CDR3 is 14 amino acids long. Germline V gene lookup returns CDR1 LNHDA and CDR2 SQIVND (reference sequence). The V and J ends lost 6 bases and 3 bases, in that order; junction bases with no gene match: 5. The CDR3 bases are TGTGCCAGTAGCCTGACAGGGAACTACAATGAGCAGTTCTTC. Translating gives CASSLTGNYNEQFF.